This T cell receptor beta chain derives from a study of patients and donors after allogeneic stem cell transplantation. This clonotype appeared a few times. TCRdb ran MiXCR on the RT-PCR reads and lists one entry per CDR3 protein. The sample has approximately 170,000 distinct CDR3 sequences, about 24% seen once. The sequenced sample consisted of blood, either unsorted or a sorted T cell fraction (not recorded which). The clonotype was recovered from a human donor who was either an allogeneic HSCT recipient or a stem cell or donor lymphocyte infusion donor (not recorded which). It is not recorded whose cells these are; they may come from a transplant donor.

The CDR3 DNA is TGTGCCAGCAGTAAGGGACAGAACACCGGGGAGCTGTTTTTT. It translates to CASSKGQNTGELFF. The chain is built from TRBV12-3 or TRBV12-4 and TRBJ2-2, with D possibly being TRBD1 (6 bases). Trimming stripped 5 bases from V and 1 base from J, with 8 bases between. The CDR3 contains 14 residues.